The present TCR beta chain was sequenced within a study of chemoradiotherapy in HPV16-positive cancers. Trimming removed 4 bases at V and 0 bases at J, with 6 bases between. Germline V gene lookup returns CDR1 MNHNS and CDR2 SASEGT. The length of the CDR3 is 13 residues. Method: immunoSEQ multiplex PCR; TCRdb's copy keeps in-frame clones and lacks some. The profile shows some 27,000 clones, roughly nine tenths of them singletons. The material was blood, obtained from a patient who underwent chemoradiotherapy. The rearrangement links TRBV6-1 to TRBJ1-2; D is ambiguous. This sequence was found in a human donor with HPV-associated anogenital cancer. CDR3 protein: CASSGETNYGYTF. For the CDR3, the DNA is TGTGCCAGCAGTGGAGAGACTAACTATGGCTACACCTTC.